The clone carrying this T cell receptor (beta chain) was seen ten or more times. The antigen is undetermined. The germline V and J ends were trimmed by 4 bases and 5 bases, with 12 bases remaining between them. The CDR3 is made up of 13 amino acids. Germline V gene sequence: CDR1 DFQATT, CDR2 SNEGSKA (reference sequence). The data derive from a study of T cells in Graves' hyperthyroidism and ophthalmopathy. Broader study findings: In blood, most of the thyroid clonotypes expanded above 0.001 were also present.

Clinical Activity Scores of at least 3, NOSPECS grades of at least 4 and durations under 3 months characterized ophthalmopathy patients. Out of more than 8 ml of fresh peripheral blood came the PBMCs. RNA transcripts gave rise to amplified TCR beta CDR3 regions. The TCR CDR3 first-round RT-PCR relied on the HTBI primer set. MiXCR was run by TCRdb on the multiplex PCR reads, yielding one entry per CDR3 protein. The sample records 310,000 or so distinct CDR3 sequences, 15% to 20% being singletons. The sequenced material came from blood. This clonotype was obtained from a woman aged 60-70 years with Graves' ophthalmopathy. This chain links TRBV20-1 with TRBJ1-5, with a weak D call TRBD1 (5 bases). CDR3 DNA: TGCAGTGCTATCGTCCGGGGGGATCAGCCCCAGCATTTT. Its translation is CSAIVRGDQPQHF.